These 8 T cell receptor beta chains were all obtained from the same sample, sequenced in a study of T cells expressing NK-cell markers. For each CDR3 protein, TCRdb gives one entry from its re-call of the 5' RACE reads, without DNA. Its clone listing holds about 160,000 distinct CDR3 sequences. Sequencing input: blood T cells: a sorted CD56 or NKG2C T cell subset, CD4+ or CD8+ T cells, or bulk PBMC T cells (not recorded which). These receptors were taken from a woman between 18 and 70 years old in good health.

This chain joins TRBV28 and TRBJ2-6. This CDR3 region has 13 residues. Germline V gene data show CDR1 as MDHEN and CDR2 as SYDVKM. The CDR3 spells CASSRSGANVLTF.

The rearrangement links TRBV11-1 to TRBJ1-5; TCRdb proposes TRBD1, but this gene call is untestable without DNA. CDR1 and CDR2 (germline): SGHAT, FQDESV (reference sequence). The CDR3 contains 13 residues. The chain's CDR3 is CASSFDTGGPQHF. The variable domain in full, with the rest retrieved from reference TRBV11-1 and TRBJ1-5, is EAEVAQSPRYKITEKSQAVAFWCDPISGHATLYWYRQILGQGPELLVQFQDESVVDDSQLPKDRFSAERLKGVDSTLKIQPAELGDSAMYLCASSFDTGGPQHFGDGTRLSIL.

J is TRBJ2-7 and V is TRBV20-1; the TCRdb D gene call, TRBD1, has no DNA to confirm it. Germline V gene sequence: CDR1 DFQATT, CDR2 SNEGSKA (reference sequence). The CDR3 has 14 amino acids. This CDR3 reads CSASPPRDSYEQYF.

The CDR3 sequence is CATSDFRGQETQYF. The chain is built from TRBV24-1 and TRBJ2-5; TCRdb's assignment of TRBD1 cannot be checked, as there is no DNA. Germline lookup yields CDR1 KGHDR and CDR2 SFDVKD. The CDR3 runs 14 residues.

The V and J genes are TRBV14 and TRBJ1-4. CDR1 SGHDN and CDR2 FVKESK come from the germline V gene. There are 15 residues in the CDR3. CDR3: CASSQDRRVGEKLFF.

The rearrangement uses TRBV10-3 and TRBJ2-2; without DNA, the TCRdb call of TRBD1 cannot be checked. CDR3 size: 13 residues. From germline, CDR1 is ENHRY and CDR2 SYGVKD. The chain's CDR3 is CAGRTANTGELFF.

CDR3 in amino acids: CASSLQGDYGYTF. The chain joins TRBV5-1 to TRBJ1-2; TCRdb's D call of TRBD1 is untestable without DNA. CDR3 size: 13 residues. Looked up from germline, CDR1 is SGHRS and CDR2 is YFSETQ.

The rearrangement uses TRBV24-1 and TRBJ2-1; with no DNA, the TCRdb D assignment of TRBD2 cannot be verified. Germline V gene data show CDR1 as KGHDR and CDR2 as SFDVKD. The CDR3 consists of 16 residues. CDR3 amino acids: CATSDFGGLGILEQFF.